Described below is a single TCR beta chain sequence and its context. A J-beta primer mix and a sample-barcoded 5' primer were used in a second PCR of roughly 6 to 11 cycles. Using its own MiXCR run on the 5' RACE reads, TCRdb lists one record per CDR3 protein. Among 1.5 million to 2 million distinct CDR3 sequences listed, roughly 28% were seen once. These data come from a study of blood T cells in healthy people across ages. Ranging in age from about 6 to 100, the donors were healthy Caucasian individuals from Russia. The CDR3 has 13 amino acids. The V end was cut by 4 bases, the J end by 10 bases, with 16 bases between. The germline V gene encodes CDR1 KGHSH and CDR2 LQKENI.

Sequencing was done on a sample of blood. J is TRBJ1-2 and V is TRBV18; D might be TRBD1 (6 bases). The clonotype originates from a woman aged 30 to 39 in good health. CDR3 DNA: TGTGCCAGCTCACAGGCCTCGGGACAAGCCTACACCTTC. The encoded protein is CASSQASGQAYTF.